This T cell receptor beta chain was sequenced for a study of blood T cell dynamics during melanoma immunotherapy. Findings and caveats of the study: Whether repertoire-driving clones were melanoma-specific could not be determined. Disease-control patients' PBMC repertoires became either more clonal or more diverse at W3.

The CDR3 is 15 residues long. Germline V gene data show CDR1 as SGHAT and CDR2 as FQNNGV. To note about this clone: What it recognizes is unknown.

TCRdb keeps only in-frame clones here, not all; method: immunoSEQ multiplex PCR. In the table there are over 10,000 clones, roughly 86% of which are singletons. Documented time point: pre-treatment baseline. Blood was drawn before treatment and at week 3 after checkpoint blockade. Disease control meant complete response, partial response or stable disease at 12 weeks. The sample consisted of blood, taken from a patient treated with checkpoint blockade. The V gene is TRBV11-2, the J gene TRBJ2-5; no reliable D call. The J call could be wrong; TRBJ2-7 is a better fit for the DNA end. The receptor's source is a human donor with melanoma. In DNA form, the CDR3 reads TGTGCCAGCAGCTCGGCAAGCAAGGGAACCTACGAGCAGTACTTC. Translating gives CASSSASKGTYEQYF.